This TCR beta chain derives from a study of neoadjuvant anti-PD-1 for oral cavity cancer. The data were produced by immunoSEQ multiplex PCR, yet TCRdb's version contains in-frame clones alone and is incomplete. The sample consists of 65,000 to 70,000 clones, approximately 87% of them appearing once. V was pared by 4 bases and J by 5 bases, with 6 bases of the junction left unmatched. There are 15 residues in the CDR3. Per germline, CDR1 ENHRY and CDR2 SYGVKD. Time point denoted: after neoadjuvant nivolumab, at surgical resection. V and J are TRBV10-3 and TRBJ2-1; 9 bases align to TRBD1. Sequenced here: PBMCs, sampled after nivolumab (anti-PD-1) treatment. This sequence originates from a person between 40 and 80 years old with oral cavity squamous cell carcinoma. The CDR3 spells CAISGGGQGDNEQFF. CDR3 sequence (DNA): TGTGCCATCAGTGGCGGGGGACAGGGAGACAATGAGCAGTTCTTC.